These T cell receptor beta chains were read from a single sample in a study of cytomegalovirus exposure and HLA in healthy donors. Clones were read by immunoSEQ multiplex PCR, and TCRdb kept only the in-frame ones, dropping some. Among approximately 160,000 clones, 68% were seen once, and the ten largest hold approximately 1.5%. The sample consisted of PBMCs. These receptors came from a middle-aged man in good health and CMV-seronegative. CDR3s include the opening cysteine and the closing phenylalanine or tryptophan. The D gene is left open where the match is weak. Part of the rows lack a size; the others show once, few, many or a class for expanded clones.

CASSTNPGLASTGELFF	TGTGCCAGTAGTACAAATCCCGGACTAGCGAGCACCGGGGAGCTGTTTTTT	TRBD2	-	TRBV19	TRBJ2-2
CASSFGNAGVNQPQHF	TGTGCCAGCAGCTTTGGGAATGCCGGGGTCAATCAGCCCCAGCATTTT	-	-	TRBV5-8	TRBJ1-5
CASSQSTGAKGYTF	TGTGCCAGCAGCCAATCCACAGGGGCGAAAGGCTACACCTTC	TRBD1	few	TRBV16	TRBJ1-2
CASRRTVSNEKLFF	TGTGCCAGCAGAAGGACAGTCTCTAATGAAAAACTGTTTTTT	-	-	TRBV27	TRBJ1-4
CASSRGLAGQEQYF	TGTGCCAGCAGCCGCGGACTAGCGGGGCAAGAGCAGTACTTC	TRBD2	few	TRBV6-5	TRBJ2-7
CASSQERIRVLRDRNTEAFF	TGCGCCAGCAGTCAAGAAAGAATAAGGGTCCTAAGGGACAGGAACACTGAAGCTTTCTTT	TRBD1	-	TRBV23-1	TRBJ1-1
CASSVLAGSYNEQFF	TGCGCCAGCAGCGTACTAGCGGGGAGCTACAATGAGCAGTTCTTC	TRBD2	-	TRBV5-1	TRBJ2-1
CASSAQTGWTYEQYF	TGTGCCAGCAGTGCACAGACAGGGTGGACCTACGAGCAGTACTTC	TRBD1	-	TRBV2	TRBJ2-7
CASSWGQGVNTEAFF	TGTGCCAGCAGCTGGGGACAGGGGGTGAACACTGAAGCTTTCTTT	TRBD1	few	TRBV7-2	TRBJ1-1
CASSVTGQVGVEQFF	TGTGCCAGCAGCGTGACGGGACAAGTTGGCGTTGAGCAGTTCTTC	-	-	TRBV9	TRBJ2-1
CASSQTGNTEAFF	TGTGCCAGCAGCCAGACAGGGAACACTGAAGCTTTCTTT	-	-	TRBV16	TRBJ1-1
CASSFRQSNYGYTF	TGTGCCAGCAGCTTTCGACAATCTAACTATGGCTACACCTTC	-	-	TRBV7-2	TRBJ1-2
CASSLEIYEQYF	TGTGCCAGCAGTTTGGAGATCTACGAGCAGTACTTC	-	-	TRBV28	TRBJ2-7
CATAQYRDMNTEAFF	TGTGCCACCGCTCAATACAGAGATATGAACACTGAAGCTTTCTTT	-	few	TRBV15	TRBJ1-1
CASSRNSMNTEAFF	TGCGCCAGCAGCCGGAACAGTATGAACACTGAAGCTTTCTTT	-	-	TRBV5-1	TRBJ1-1
CASSLEVSGEETQYF	TGTGCCAGCAGCTTGGAGGTTTCAGGGGAAGAGACCCAGTACTTC	-	-	TRBV5-6	TRBJ2-5
CASRGTGGAVEQYF	TGTGCCAGCAGGGGGACAGGGGGCGCGGTCGAGCAGTACTTC	TRBD1	-	TRBV4-2	TRBJ2-7
CASSLTGYNSPLHF	TGTGCCAGCAGCTTGACAGGGTATAATTCACCCCTCCACTTT	-	-	TRBV5-8	TRBJ1-6
CASSTGTGGVGRTQHF	TGTGCCAGCAGCACCGGGACAGGGGGGGTGGGAAGGACCCAGCATTTT	TRBD1	-	TRBV5-6	TRBJ1-5
CASSLGVGGAFGQETQYF	TGTGCCAGCAGCTTAGGAGTGGGGGGGGCCTTCGGGCAAGAGACCCAGTACTTC	-	-	TRBV7-3	TRBJ2-5
CASSTFGQDSYGYTF	TGCGCCAGCAGCACCTTCGGACAGGACTCCTATGGCTACACCTTC	TRBD1	-	TRBV5-1	TRBJ1-2
CASSLSSMDTQYF	TGTGCCAGCAGTTTATCTTCCATGGATACGCAGTATTTT	-	-	TRBV27	TRBJ2-3
CASSLLQVIGQGDQFF	TGTGCCAGCAGCTTACTTCAAGTCATAGGGCAGGGCGATCAGTTCTTC	-	-	TRBV11-2	TRBJ2-1
CASSFLADDGYTF	-	-	once	TRBV27	TRBJ1-2
CASSEGGMNTEAFF	TGTGCCAGCAGTGAGGGAGGTATGAACACTGAAGCTTTCTTT	-	-	TRBV6-1	TRBJ1-1
CASSPTAGAYNEQFF	TGTGCCAGCAGCCCCACAGCGGGGGCTTACAATGAGCAGTTCTTC	TRBD2	-	TRBV7-8	TRBJ2-1
CASSPGQATNEKLFF	TGTGCCAGCTCACCGGGACAGGCAACTAATGAAAAACTGTTTTTT	TRBD1	-	TRBV18	TRBJ1-4
CASSSGTGNYNEQFF	TGCGCCAGCAGCTCAGGGACAGGCAACTACAATGAGCAGTTCTTC	TRBD1	-	TRBV5-1	TRBJ2-1
CASRPGEGHLYEQYF	TGTGCCAGCAGACCGGGGGAAGGGCACCTATACGAGCAGTACTTC	-	once	TRBV6-5	TRBJ2-7
CASTFRDRGRVTEAFF	TGTGCCAGCACCTTCCGGGACAGGGGAAGGGTCACTGAAGCTTTCTTT	TRBD1	few	TRBV4-2	TRBJ1-1
CASSRGAGINNGYTF	TGTGCCAGCAGCCGCGGGGCAGGAATCAATAATGGCTACACCTTC	-	-	TRBV5-4	TRBJ1-2
CAISVSPNEKLFF	TGTGCCATCAGTGTCAGTCCTAATGAAAAACTGTTTTTT	-	-	TRBV10-3	TRBJ1-4
CASSQEFYRTTEAFF	TGCGCCAGCAGCCAAGAATTTTACAGGACCACTGAAGCTTTCTTT	-	-	TRBV4-1	TRBJ1-1
CASIRPGSYEQYF	TGTGCCAGCATCCGACCGGGGTCCTACGAGCAGTACTTC	-	-	TRBV6-5	TRBJ2-7
CASTRDRVNTEAFF	TGTGCCAGCACCCGGGACAGGGTAAACACTGAAGCTTTCTTT	TRBD1	-	TRBV11-3	TRBJ1-1
CASSRQGLRNTEAFF	TGTGCCAGCAGTCGACAGGGGTTGAGGAACACTGAAGCTTTCTTT	TRBD1	-	TRBV2	TRBJ1-1
CASSLAGTDTQYF	TGTGCCAGCAGCTTGGCCGGCACAGATACGCAGTATTTT	-	few	TRBV5-4	TRBJ2-3
CASSPGQGALPHGYTF	TGCGCCAGCAGCCCGGGACAGGGGGCTCTTCCCCATGGCTACACCTTC	TRBD1	-	TRBV5-1	TRBJ1-2
CAIRTGGNTGELFF	TGTGCCATAAGAACAGGGGGCAACACCGGGGAGCTGTTTTTT	TRBD1	-	TRBV6-5	TRBJ2-2
CASSEDGGVNEQYF	TGTGCCAGCAGTGAAGACGGAGGGGTCAACGAGCAGTACTTC	-	-	TRBV6-1	TRBJ2-7
CASRTGTGVNQPQHF	TGTGCCAGCAGGACTGGGACAGGGGTCAATCAGCCCCAGCATTTT	TRBD1	-	TRBV28	TRBJ1-5
CATRTGDQPQHF	TGTGCCACCCGGACAGGGGATCAGCCCCAGCATTTT	TRBD1	-	TRBV6-6	TRBJ1-5
CASSYRDRGLDEQYF	TGTGCCAGCAGTTACAGAGACAGGGGGCTAGACGAGCAGTACTTC	TRBD1	-	TRBV6-5	TRBJ2-7
CASSLEPGGYNEQFF	TGCGCCAGCAGCTTGGAACCGGGGGGATACAATGAGCAGTTCTTC	TRBD2	-	TRBV5-1	TRBJ2-1
CASSARSSFGREQYF	TGTGCCAGCAGCGCACGGAGTTCCTTTGGGAGGGAGCAGTACTTC	-	-	TRBV5-6	TRBJ2-7
CASSLDVQAALSMNTEAFF	TGCGCCAGCAGCTTGGACGTTCAGGCCGCTTTGTCTATGAACACTGAAGCTTTCTTT	-	few	TRBV5-1	TRBJ1-1
CASSPGTAFTEAFF	TGCGCCAGCAGCCCCGGGACAGCTTTCACTGAAGCTTTCTTT	TRBD1	few	TRBV5-1	TRBJ1-1
CALRDLMNTEAFF	TGTGCCCTCAGGGATCTTATGAACACTGAAGCTTTCTTT	-	-	TRBV19	TRBJ1-1
CASSPELNANYGYTF	TGTGCCAGCTCACCAGAACTGAATGCTAACTATGGCTACACCTTC	-	-	TRBV18	TRBJ1-2
CASSEGYRPTGELFF	TGCGCCAGCAGTGAGGGATACAGGCCCACCGGGGAGCTGTTTTTT	-	once	TRBV10-1	TRBJ2-2
CASSLTSGNNEQFF	TGCGCCAGCAGCTTGACTAGCGGAAACAATGAGCAGTTCTTC	TRBD2	-	TRBV5-1	TRBJ2-1
CASSPNREAEAFF	TGTGCCAGCAGCCCCAACAGGGAAGCTGAAGCTTTCTTT	-	-	TRBV7-3	TRBJ1-1
CASSFGGKDSYEQYF	TGTGCCAGCAGCTTCGGCGGGAAGGACTCCTACGAGCAGTACTTC	-	few	TRBV7-9	TRBJ2-7
CASSTSGQGFYEQYF	TGCGCCAGCAGCACATCAGGACAGGGATTTTACGAGCAGTACTTC	TRBD1	-	TRBV5-1	TRBJ2-7
CASREGRSYEQYF	TGTGCCAGCAGGGAGGGGAGATCCTACGAGCAGTACTTC	-	-	TRBV27	TRBJ2-7
CASSLWAGNKNEQFF	TGCGCCAGCAGCTTGTGGGCAGGGAACAAGAATGAGCAGTTCTTC	-	-	TRBV5-1	TRBJ2-1
CASSDSPGQGAGELFF	TGTGCCAGCAGCGATTCCCCGGGACAGGGGGCTGGGGAGCTGTTTTTT	TRBD1	-	TRBV13	TRBJ2-2